This T cell receptor beta chain was sequenced for a study of shared clonotypes between healthy human individuals. The study enrolled healthy HIV-negative adults without recent acute infections or vaccinations as donors. Broader study findings: The naive CD4 repertoires of several donors were compared, and approximately 4.7% of clonotypes were shared. Naive subsets tended to show greater estimated richness than memory subsets.

Once extracted for a subset, genomic DNA was divided evenly among several immunoSEQ plates. The method was immunoSEQ multiplex PCR; TCRdb's version includes in-frame clones alone and lacks a portion of them. The sample has over a million clones, about 96% seen once. With regard to this clone: The antigen remains unidentified.

The CDR3 runs 14 residues. Germline lookup yields CDR1 MNHEY and CDR2 SVGAGI. V lost 0 bases to trimming and J lost 5 bases, with 10 bases between them. The material sequenced was naive CD4+ T cells sorted from blood. Subset: CD45RA+ positively selected. The clonotype comes from a man aged 25-40 years in good health. The rearrangement joins TRBV6-5 to TRBJ1-1; unclear D gene. CDR3 in amino acids: CASSYSRVHTEAFF. CDR3 sequence (DNA): TGTGCCAGCAGTTACTCTAGGGTACATACTGAAGCTTTCTTT.